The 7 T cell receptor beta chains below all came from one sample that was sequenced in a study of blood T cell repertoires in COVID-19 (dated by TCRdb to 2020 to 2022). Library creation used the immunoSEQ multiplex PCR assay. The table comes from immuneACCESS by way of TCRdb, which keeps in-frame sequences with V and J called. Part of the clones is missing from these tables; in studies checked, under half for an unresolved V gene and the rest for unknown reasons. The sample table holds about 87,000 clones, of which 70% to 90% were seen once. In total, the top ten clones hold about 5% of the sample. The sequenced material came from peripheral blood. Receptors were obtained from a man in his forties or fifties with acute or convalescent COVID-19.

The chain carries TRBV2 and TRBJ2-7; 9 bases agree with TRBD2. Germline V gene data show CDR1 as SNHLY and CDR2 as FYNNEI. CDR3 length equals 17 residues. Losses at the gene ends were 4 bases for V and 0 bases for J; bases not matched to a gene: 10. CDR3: CASSGPAGGPFSYEQYF. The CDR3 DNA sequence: TGTGCCAGCAGTGGCCCAGCGGGAGGACCCTTCTCCTACGAGCAGTACTTC.

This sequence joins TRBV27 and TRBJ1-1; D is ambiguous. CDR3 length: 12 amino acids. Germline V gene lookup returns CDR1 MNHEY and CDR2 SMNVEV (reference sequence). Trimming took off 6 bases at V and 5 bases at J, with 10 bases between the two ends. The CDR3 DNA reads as TGTGCCAGCAGCGCGGCGGGGACTGAAGCTTTCTTT. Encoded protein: CASSAAGTEAFF.

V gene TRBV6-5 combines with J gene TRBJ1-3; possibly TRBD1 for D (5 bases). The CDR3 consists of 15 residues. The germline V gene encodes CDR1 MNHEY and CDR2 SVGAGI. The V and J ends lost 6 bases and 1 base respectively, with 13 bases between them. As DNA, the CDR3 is TGTGCCAGCAGCAGAGGAGGGGTTTCTGGAAACACCATATATTTT. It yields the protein CASSRGGVSGNTIYF.

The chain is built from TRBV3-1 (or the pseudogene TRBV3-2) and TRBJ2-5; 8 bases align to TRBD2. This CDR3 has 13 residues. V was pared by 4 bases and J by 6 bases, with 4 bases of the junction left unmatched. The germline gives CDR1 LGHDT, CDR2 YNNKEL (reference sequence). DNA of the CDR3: TGTGCCAGCAGCCTCAGACTAGCGAAGACCCAGTACTTC. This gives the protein CASSLRLAKTQYF.

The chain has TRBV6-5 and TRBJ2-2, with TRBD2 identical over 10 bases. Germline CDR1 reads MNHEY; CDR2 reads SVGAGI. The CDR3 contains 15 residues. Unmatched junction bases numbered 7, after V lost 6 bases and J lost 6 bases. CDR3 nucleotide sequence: TGTGCCAGCAGCCGAGCGGGGGGGCCGCCCGGGGAGCTGTTTTTT. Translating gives CASSRAGGPPGELFF.

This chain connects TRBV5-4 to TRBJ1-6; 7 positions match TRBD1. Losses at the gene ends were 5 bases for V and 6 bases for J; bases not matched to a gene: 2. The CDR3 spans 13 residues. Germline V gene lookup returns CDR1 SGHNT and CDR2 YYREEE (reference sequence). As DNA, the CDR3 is TGTGCCAGCAGGCGGGACAGTAATTCACCCCTCCACTTT. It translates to CASRRDSNSPLHF.

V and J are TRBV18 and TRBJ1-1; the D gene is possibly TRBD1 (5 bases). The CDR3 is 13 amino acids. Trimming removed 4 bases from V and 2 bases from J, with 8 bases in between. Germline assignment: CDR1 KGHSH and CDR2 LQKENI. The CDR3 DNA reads TGTGCCAGCTCACTGGACATTAACACTGAAGCTTTCTTT. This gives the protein CASSLDINTEAFF. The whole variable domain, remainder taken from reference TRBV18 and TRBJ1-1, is NAGVMQNPRHLVRRRGQEARLRCSPMKGHSHVYWYRQLPEEGLKFMVYLQKENIIDESGMPKERFSAEFPKEGPSILRIQQVVRGDSAAYFCASSLDINTEAFFGQGTRLTVV.